The source of this T cell receptor (beta chain) is a study of OX40 agonist ivuxolimab in advanced cancers. Study context: Patients were infused with ivuxolimab every 2 weeks at 0.01 to 10 mg/kg.

Profiling relied on immunoSEQ multiplex PCR, and the TCRdb table lists in-frame clones only, not all of them. The table shows roughly 100,000 clones, with approximately 85% occurring only once. Trimming took 1 base from V and 2 from J, leaving 12 bases between them. CDR3 length: 16 amino acids. Per the germline V gene, CDR1 is SGHTA and CDR2 is FQGNSA. Blood sampling was done at baseline, cycle 4 day 1, and cycle 7 day 1. This TCR derives from an adult with an advanced solid tumor such as melanoma, head and neck, liver or kidney cancer. Sequencing was performed on CD4+ or CD8+ T cells sorted from blood, taken in a trial of the OX40 agonist ivuxolimab. The V call is TRBV7-2, the J call TRBJ1-5; D remains unclear. The CDR3 sequence is CASSLGTGSGNQPQHF. In DNA, the CDR3 is TGTGCCAGCAGCTTAGGTACGGGAAGCGGCAATCAGCCCCAGCATTTT. Using reference TRBV7-2 and TRBJ1-5 for the parts outside the CDR3, the full variable domain is GAGVSQSPSNKVTEKGKDVELRCDPISGHTALYWYRQSLGQGLEFLIYFQGNSAPDKSGLPSDRFSAERTGGSVSTLTIQRTQQEDSAVYLCASSLGTGSGNQPQHFGDGTRLSIL.